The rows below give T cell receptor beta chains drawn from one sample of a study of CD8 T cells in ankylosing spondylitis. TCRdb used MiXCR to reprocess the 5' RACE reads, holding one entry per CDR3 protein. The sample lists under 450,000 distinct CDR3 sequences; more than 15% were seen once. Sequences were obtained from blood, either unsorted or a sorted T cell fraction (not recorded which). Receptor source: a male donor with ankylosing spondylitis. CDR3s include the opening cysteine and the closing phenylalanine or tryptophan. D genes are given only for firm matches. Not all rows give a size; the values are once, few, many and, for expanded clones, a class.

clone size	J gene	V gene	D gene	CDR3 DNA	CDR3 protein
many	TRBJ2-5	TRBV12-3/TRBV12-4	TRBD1	TGTGCCAGCAGTTCCCCCGGGACAGGGATTCAAGAGACCCAGTACTTC	CASSSPGTGIQETQYF
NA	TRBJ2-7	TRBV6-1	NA	TGTGCCAGCAGTAGGCTAGCCCGGGTCGACGAGCAGTACTTC	CASSRLARVDEQYF
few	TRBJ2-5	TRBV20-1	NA	TGCAGTGCTAGGACTAGTGCGAAGACCCAGTACTTC	CSARTSAKTQYF
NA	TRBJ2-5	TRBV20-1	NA	TGCAGTGCGGTTAGCAGGGAGACCCAGTACTTC	CSAVSRETQYF
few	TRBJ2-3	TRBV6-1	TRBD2	TGTGCCAGCAGTGAAGCGATCGGGGGGGGCATCACAGATACGCAGTATTTT	CASSEAIGGGITDTQYF
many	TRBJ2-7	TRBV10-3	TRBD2	TGTGCCATCAGTGCGGGGGGCGAGCAGTACTTC	CAISAGGEQYF
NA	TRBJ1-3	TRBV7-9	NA	TGTGCCAGCAGCTTACGTCAGGAGGGTGGAAACACCATATATTTT	CASSLRQEGGNTIYF
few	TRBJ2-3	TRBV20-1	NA	TGCAGTGCTAGACTAGGAGGGGGCGGGAGCACAGATACGCAGTATTTT	CSARLGGGGSTDTQYF
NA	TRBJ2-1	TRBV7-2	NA	TGTGCCAGCAGCCGGGAGCCCTACAATGAGCAGTTCTTC	CASSREPYNEQFF
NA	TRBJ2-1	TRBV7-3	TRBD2	TGTGCCAGCAGCTCTAGCGGGCTCCTCAATGAGCAGTTCTTC	CASSSSGLLNEQFF
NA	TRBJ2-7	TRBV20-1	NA	TGCAGTGCCGGGGATCTTTCCGAGGGGATCCGGATCGAGCAGTACTTC	CSAGDLSEGIRIEQYF
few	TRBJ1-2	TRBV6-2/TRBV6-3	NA	TGTGCCAGCAGTTACGCGGACTATGGCTACACCTTC	CASSYADYGYTF
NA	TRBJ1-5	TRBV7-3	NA	TGTGCCAGCAGCTTATTCCCCCGGACCGTAAGTTATCAGCCCCAGCATTTT	CASSLFPRTVSYQPQHF
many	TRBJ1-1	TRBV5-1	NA	TGCGCCAGCAGCTTGGAGTACGCAGGCACCAACACTGAAGCTTTCTTT	CASSLEYAGTNTEAFF
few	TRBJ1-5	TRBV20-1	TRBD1	TGCAGTGCGAGGACAGGGCCCAATCAGCCCCAGCATTTT	CSARTGPNQPQHF
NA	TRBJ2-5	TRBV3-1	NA	TGTGCCAGCAGCCAGGGGCAGAGGGCCCAGTACTTC	CASSQGQRAQYF
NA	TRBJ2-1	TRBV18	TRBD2	TGTGCCAGCTCACCACCTAGCGGGCCCTACAATGAGCAGTTCTTC	CASSPPSGPYNEQFF
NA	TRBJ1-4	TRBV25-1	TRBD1	TGTGCCAGCAGTAACCCCCGACAGGGCCATGAAAAACTGTTTTTT	CASSNPRQGHEKLFF
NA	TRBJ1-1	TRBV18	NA	TGTGCCAGCTCACCACCGGGCAGGCCGAACACTGAAGCTTTCTTT	CASSPPGRPNTEAFF
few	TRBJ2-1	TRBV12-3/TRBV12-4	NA	TGTGCCAGCGGGGACTCGAGTAGCTACAATGAGCAGTTCTTC	CASGDSSSYNEQFF
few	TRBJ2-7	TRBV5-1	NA	TGCGCCAGCGAAGGGGGCGGGGGACCTTACGAGCAGTACTTC	CASEGGGGPYEQYF
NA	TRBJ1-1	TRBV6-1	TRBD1	TGTGCCAGCAGTCCCACAGGGGGCTTGGCTTTCTTT	CASSPTGGLAFF
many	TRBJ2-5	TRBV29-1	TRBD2	TGCAGCGTGCGACTAGCGGGGTTTCAAGAGACCCAGTACTTC	CSVRLAGFQETQYF
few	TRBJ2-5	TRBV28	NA	TGTGCCAGCAGTTTCCAACAGGGTAGGGAGACCCAGTACTTC	CASSFQQGRETQYF
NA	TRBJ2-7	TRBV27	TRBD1	TGTGCCAGCAGTCGGACAGGGGTCCAGGGGGGCTACGAGCAGTACTTC	CASSRTGVQGGYEQYF
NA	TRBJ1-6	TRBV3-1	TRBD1	TGTGCCAGCAGCCAAGATACAGGGGGGTATTCACCCCTCCACTTT	CASSQDTGGYSPLHF
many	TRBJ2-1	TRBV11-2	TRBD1	TGTGCCAGCAGCTCATCAGGGGGCCCCTACAATGAGCAGTTCTTC	CASSSSGGPYNEQFF
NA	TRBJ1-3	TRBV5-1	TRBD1	TGCGCCAGCAGCGCTGGGGACAGCCGCTCTGGAAACACCATATATTTT	CASSAGDSRSGNTIYF
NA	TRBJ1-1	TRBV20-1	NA	TGTAGTGCCCGGGGGGGGGCCTCAGGCTACACTGAAGCTTTCTTT	CSARGGASGYTEAFF